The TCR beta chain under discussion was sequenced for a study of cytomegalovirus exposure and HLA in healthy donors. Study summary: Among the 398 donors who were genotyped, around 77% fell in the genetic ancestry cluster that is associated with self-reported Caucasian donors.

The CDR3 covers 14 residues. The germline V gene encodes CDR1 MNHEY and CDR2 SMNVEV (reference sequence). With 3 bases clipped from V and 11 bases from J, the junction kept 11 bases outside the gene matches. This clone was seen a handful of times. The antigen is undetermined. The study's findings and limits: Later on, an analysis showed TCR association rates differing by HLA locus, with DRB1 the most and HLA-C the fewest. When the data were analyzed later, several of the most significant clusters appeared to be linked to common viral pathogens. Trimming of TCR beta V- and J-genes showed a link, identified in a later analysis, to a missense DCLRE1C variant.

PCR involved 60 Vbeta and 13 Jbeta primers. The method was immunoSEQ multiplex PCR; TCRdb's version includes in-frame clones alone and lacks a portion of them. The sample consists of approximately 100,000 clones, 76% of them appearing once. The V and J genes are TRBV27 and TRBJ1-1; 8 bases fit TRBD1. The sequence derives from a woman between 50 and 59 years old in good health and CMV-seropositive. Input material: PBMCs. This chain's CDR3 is CASSFTGGTAYAFF. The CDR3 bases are TGTGCCAGCAGTTTCACAGGGGGAACCGCGTACGCTTTCTTT.